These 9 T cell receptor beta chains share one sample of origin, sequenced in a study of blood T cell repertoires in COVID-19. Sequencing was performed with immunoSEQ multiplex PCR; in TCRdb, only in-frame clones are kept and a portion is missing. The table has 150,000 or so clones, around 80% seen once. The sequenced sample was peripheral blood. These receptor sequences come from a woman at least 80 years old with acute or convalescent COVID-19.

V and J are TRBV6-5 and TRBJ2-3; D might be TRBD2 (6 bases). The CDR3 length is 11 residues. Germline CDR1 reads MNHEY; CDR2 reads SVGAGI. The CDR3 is CVTGVRDTQYF. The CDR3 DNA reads TGTGTGACGGGGGTGAGAGATACGCAGTATTTT.

The CDR3 protein is CASSPPGLAGSAGELFF. In DNA, the CDR3 is TGTGCCAGCTCACCCCCTGGACTAGCGGGTTCTGCCGGGGAGCTGTTTTTT. The chain joins TRBV18 to TRBJ2-2, with 11 nucleotides matching TRBD2. Germline trimming cut 3 bases from V and 6 bases from J; bases unmatched to any gene: 9. Germline CDR1 and CDR2: KGHSH and LQKENI. This CDR3 contains 17 residues.

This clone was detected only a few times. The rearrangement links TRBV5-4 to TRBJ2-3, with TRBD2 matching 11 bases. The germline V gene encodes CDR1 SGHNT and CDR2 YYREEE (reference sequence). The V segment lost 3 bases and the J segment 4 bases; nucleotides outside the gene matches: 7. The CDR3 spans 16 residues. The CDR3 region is CASSSGSGGVSDTQYF. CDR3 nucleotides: TGTGCCAGCAGCTCAGGTAGCGGGGGGGTCTCAGATACGCAGTATTTT.

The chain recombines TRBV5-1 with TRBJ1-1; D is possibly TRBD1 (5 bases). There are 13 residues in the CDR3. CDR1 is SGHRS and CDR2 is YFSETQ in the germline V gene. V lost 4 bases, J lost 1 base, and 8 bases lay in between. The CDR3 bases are TGCGCCAGCAGCCGACAGCCGAACACTGAAGCTTTCTTT. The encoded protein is CASSRQPNTEAFF.

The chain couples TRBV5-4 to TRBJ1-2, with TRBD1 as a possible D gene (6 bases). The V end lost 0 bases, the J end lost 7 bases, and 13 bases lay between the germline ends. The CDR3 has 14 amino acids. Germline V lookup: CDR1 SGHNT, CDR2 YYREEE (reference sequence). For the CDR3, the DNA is TGTGCCAGCAGCTTGGACGGGGGGGGCGTTGGCTACACCTTC. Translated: CASSLDGGGVGYTF.

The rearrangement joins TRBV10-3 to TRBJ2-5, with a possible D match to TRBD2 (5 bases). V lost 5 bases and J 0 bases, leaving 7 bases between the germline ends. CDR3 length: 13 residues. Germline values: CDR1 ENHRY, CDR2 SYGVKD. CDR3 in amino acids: CAISREYQETQYF. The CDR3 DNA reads TGTGCCATCAGTCGGGAATACCAAGAGACCCAGTACTTC.

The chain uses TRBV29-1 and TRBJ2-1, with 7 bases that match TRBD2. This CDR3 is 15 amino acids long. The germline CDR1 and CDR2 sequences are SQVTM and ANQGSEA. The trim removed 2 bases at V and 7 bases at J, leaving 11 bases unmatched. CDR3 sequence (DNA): TGCAGCGTTGAACACCGCGGGAGTCGGGCAAATGAGCAGTTCTTC. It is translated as CSVEHRGSRANEQFF.

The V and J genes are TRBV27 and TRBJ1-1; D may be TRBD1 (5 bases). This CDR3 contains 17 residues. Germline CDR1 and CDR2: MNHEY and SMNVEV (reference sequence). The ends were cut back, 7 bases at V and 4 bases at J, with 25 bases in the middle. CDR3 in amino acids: CASIPLIGARGSTEAFF. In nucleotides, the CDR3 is TGTGCCAGCATCCCTTTAATTGGGGCGCGGGGTAGCACTGAAGCTTTCTTT.

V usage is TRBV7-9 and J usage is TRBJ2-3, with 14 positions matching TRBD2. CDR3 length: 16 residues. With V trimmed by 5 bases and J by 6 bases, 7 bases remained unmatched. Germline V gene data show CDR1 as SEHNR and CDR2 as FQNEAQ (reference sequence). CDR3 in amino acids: CASSPGLAGGSDTQYF. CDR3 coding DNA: TGTGCCAGCAGCCCTGGACTAGCGGGAGGTTCGGATACGCAGTATTTT.